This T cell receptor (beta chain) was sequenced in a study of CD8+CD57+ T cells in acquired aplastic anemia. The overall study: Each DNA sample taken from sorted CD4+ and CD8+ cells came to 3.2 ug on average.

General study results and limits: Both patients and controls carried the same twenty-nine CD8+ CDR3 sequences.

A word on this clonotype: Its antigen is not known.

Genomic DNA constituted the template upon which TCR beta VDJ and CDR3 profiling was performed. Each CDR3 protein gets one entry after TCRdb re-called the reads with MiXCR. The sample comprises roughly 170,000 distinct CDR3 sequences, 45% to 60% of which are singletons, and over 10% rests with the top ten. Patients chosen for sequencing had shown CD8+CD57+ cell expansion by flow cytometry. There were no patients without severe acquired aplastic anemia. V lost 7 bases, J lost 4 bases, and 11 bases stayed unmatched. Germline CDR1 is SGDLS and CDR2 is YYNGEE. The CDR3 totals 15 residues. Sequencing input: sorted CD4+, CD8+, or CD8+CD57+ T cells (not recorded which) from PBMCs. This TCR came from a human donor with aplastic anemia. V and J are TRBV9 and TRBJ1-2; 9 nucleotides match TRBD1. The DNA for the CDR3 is TGTGCCAGCTCCAGGACAGGGGAAGGGAGCTATGGCTACACCTTC. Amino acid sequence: CASSRTGEGSYGYTF. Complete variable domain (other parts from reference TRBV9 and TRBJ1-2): DSGVTQTPKHLITATGQRVTLRCSPRSGDLSVYWYQQSLDQGLQFLIQYYNGEERAKGNILERFSAQQFPDLHSELNLSSLELGDSALYFCASSRTGEGSYGYTFGSGTRLTVV.